One and the same sample provided the 16 T cell receptor beta chains below, sequenced in a study of beta chain features in type 1 diabetes. Expressed TCRB transcripts were sequenced after all isolated RNA was converted to cDNA. TCRdb's copy holds only in-frame clones and misses some; the assay was immunoSEQ multiplex PCR. The sample has 350,000 to 450,000 clones, about 15% seen once. The sequencing sample was made of naive CD4+ T cells from blood. The receptors were gathered from a man aged 30 to 45 in good health.

This clone was counted only a few times. The rearrangement joins TRBV11-2 to TRBJ1-1, with no clear D. CDR3 length: 14 amino acids. V shed 2 bases and J shed 2 bases, with 9 bases lying between them. CDR1 is SGHAT, CDR2 FQNNGV, per germline. The DNA of the CDR3 is TGTGCCAGCAGCTTATTTTTGGGTAACACTGAAGCTTTCTTT. It is translated as CASSLFLGNTEAFF.

In this sample, this clone turned up a few times. J is TRBJ2-1 and V is TRBV27, with D unclear. This CDR3 region has 15 residues. Trimming removed 5 bases from V and 5 bases from J, with 16 bases in between. Germline assignment: CDR1 MNHEY and CDR2 SMNVEV (reference sequence). CDR3 sequence reads: CASSLRAPQHNEQFF. The DNA for the CDR3 is TGTGCCAGCAGTCTCCGGGCCCCACAACACAATGAGCAGTTCTTC.

This clone was seen many times. The chain links TRBV19 to TRBJ1-1; maybe TRBD1 (5 bases). CDR1 is LNHDA and CDR2 is SQIVND in the germline V gene (reference sequence). The CDR3 covers 13 residues. Trimming stripped 5 bases from V and 5 bases from J, with 12 bases between. The chain's CDR3 is CASSATVGTEAFF. Here the CDR3 DNA reads TGTGCCAGTAGTGCGACAGTAGGGACTGAAGCTTTCTTT.

This clone was detected only a few times. The V gene is TRBV11-2, the J gene TRBJ2-5, with 11 bases that match TRBD2. Germline CDR1 reads SGHAT; CDR2 reads FQNNGV. Trimming took 1 base from V and 1 from J; bases not matched to a gene: 2. This CDR3 contains 16 residues. Here the CDR3 reads CASSLVLAGGQETQYF. The CDR3 DNA is TGTGCCAGCAGCTTAGTGCTAGCGGGGGGCCAAGAGACCCAGTACTTC. Variable domain in full (rest from reference TRBV11-2 and TRBJ2-5): EAGVAQSPRYKIIEKRQSVAFWCNPISGHATLYWYQQILGQGPKLLIQFQNNGVVDDSQLPKDRFSAERLKGVDSTLKIQPAKLEDSAVYLCASSLVLAGGQETQYFGPGTRLLVL.

This clone has a handful of counts. The chain carries TRBV19 and TRBJ1-4, with D uncertain. CDR3 length: 16 amino acids. V was cut by 1 base and J by 1 base, with 10 bases left in between. Per germline, CDR1 LNHDA and CDR2 SQIVND (reference sequence). The CDR3 region is CASSIGGAVTNEKLFF. CDR3 DNA sequence: TGTGCCAGTAGTATAGGAGGTGCGGTAACTAATGAAAAACTGTTTTTT.

Only a few counts were recorded for this clone. The chain carries TRBV7-9 and TRBJ2-3; D gene uncertain. Germline V gives CDR1 SEHNR, CDR2 FQNEAQ (reference sequence). The CDR3 is 12 amino acids. Trimming removed 1 base at V and 4 bases at J, with 3 bases between. The DNA of the CDR3 is TGTGCCAGCAGCTTAGTTTCAGATACGCAGTATTTT. Amino acid sequence: CASSLVSDTQYF.

This clone came up a few times. The rearrangement uses TRBV10-3 and TRBJ2-3, with 11 bases lining up with TRBD2. CDR3 length: 13 residues. Germline V gene lookup returns CDR1 ENHRY and CDR2 SYGVKD. CDR3 sequence reads: CASGGVKGDTQYF. For the CDR3, the DNA is TGTGCTAGCGGGGGGGTCAAAGGAGATACGCAGTATTTT.

The V and J genes are TRBV6-1 and TRBJ2-5; D call uncertain. The CDR3 sequence is 13 residues long. Germline V gives CDR1 MNHNS, CDR2 SASEGT. Trimming took 4 bases from V and 5 from J, leaving 11 bases between them. CDR3 in DNA: TGTGCCAGCAGTGTAAGATCTTGGGAGACCCAGTACTTC. The encoded protein is CASSVRSWETQYF.

Comments on this clone: Other DNA sequences in this specimen translate into the identical CDR3. The chain employs TRBV9 and TRBJ2-1; D is uncertain. Trimming took off 3 bases at V and 7 bases at J, with 5 bases between the two ends. Germline values: CDR1 SGDLS, CDR2 YYNGEE. The CDR3 contains 11 residues. The CDR3 protein is CASSADNEQFF. As DNA, the CDR3 is TGTGCCAGCAGCGCCGATAATGAGCAGTTCTTC.

This clone was detected a few times. This sequence joins TRBV7-2 and TRBJ1-2; no definite D call. CDR1 is SGHTA and CDR2 is FQGNSA in the germline V gene. V shed 1 base and J shed 2 bases, with 14 bases lying between them. This CDR3 is 16 amino acids long. The CDR3 reads CASSLVLRVSNYGYTF. For the CDR3, the DNA is TGTGCCAGCAGCTTAGTTTTAAGGGTCTCCAACTATGGCTACACCTTC.

This clone was seen only a few times. The chain employs TRBV7-2 and TRBJ2-3; D is unresolved. Trimming took 2 bases from V and 0 from J, leaving 9 bases between them. The CDR3 consists of 15 residues. CDR1 and CDR2 from the germline V gene are SGHTA and FQGNSA. CDR3 sequence: CASSLQVLSTDTQYF. The CDR3 DNA reads TGTGCCAGCAGCTTACAGGTCTTGAGCACAGATACGCAGTATTTT.

The genes are TRBV30 and TRBJ2-5; perhaps TRBD2 as D (6 bases). From germline, CDR1 is GTSNPN and CDR2 SVGIG (reference sequence). The V gene lost 3 bases and the J gene lost 2 bases, with 13 bases spanning the gap. The CDR3 runs 14 residues. The CDR3 DNA follows: TGTGCCTGGAGACAGACTAGTTTTCAAGAGACCCAGTACTTC. It specifies CAWRQTSFQETQYF.

This sequence joins TRBV7-8 and TRBJ2-1; no clear D gene. The CDR3 is 14 residues long. V gave up 4 bases and J gave up 4 bases, with 11 bases separating them. CDR1 SGHVS and CDR2 FQNEAQ come from the germline V gene. The CDR3 DNA reads TGTGCCAGCAGCTCGAAGAGGCCGTACAATGAGCAGTTCTTC. This translates into CASSSKRPYNEQFF.

The genes are TRBV29-1 and TRBJ2-3; D not resolved. This CDR3 has 12 amino acids. Trimming removed 6 bases from V and 2 bases from J, with 9 bases in between. Germline CDR1 SQVTM, CDR2 ANQGSEA. The CDR3 DNA follows: TGCAGCGTCGACCCATACACAGATACGCAGTATTTT. This gives the protein CSVDPYTDTQYF.

The chain employs TRBV5-4 and TRBJ2-5; TRBD1 agrees at 7 bases. The germline gives CDR1 SGHNT, CDR2 YYREEE (reference sequence). J gave up 3 bases and V 5 bases, and 7 bases lay outside the gene matches. The CDR3 length is 14 residues. Here the CDR3 DNA reads TGTGCCAGCAGTTCTAGACAGGGCAAAGAGACCCAGTACTTC. Protein product: CASSSRQGKETQYF.

This clone appeared a few times. V and J are TRBV5-1 and TRBJ1-1; 8 bases map to TRBD1. Trimming cost V 4 bases and J 2 bases; bases outside gene matches: 16. The CDR3 totals 18 residues. Germline V gene data show CDR1 as SGHRS and CDR2 as YFSETQ. CDR3 DNA sequence: TGCGCCAGCAGCCGCGGACAGGGATCCCGGGGGTTAAACACTGAAGCTTTCTTT. It yields the protein CASSRGQGSRGLNTEAFF.